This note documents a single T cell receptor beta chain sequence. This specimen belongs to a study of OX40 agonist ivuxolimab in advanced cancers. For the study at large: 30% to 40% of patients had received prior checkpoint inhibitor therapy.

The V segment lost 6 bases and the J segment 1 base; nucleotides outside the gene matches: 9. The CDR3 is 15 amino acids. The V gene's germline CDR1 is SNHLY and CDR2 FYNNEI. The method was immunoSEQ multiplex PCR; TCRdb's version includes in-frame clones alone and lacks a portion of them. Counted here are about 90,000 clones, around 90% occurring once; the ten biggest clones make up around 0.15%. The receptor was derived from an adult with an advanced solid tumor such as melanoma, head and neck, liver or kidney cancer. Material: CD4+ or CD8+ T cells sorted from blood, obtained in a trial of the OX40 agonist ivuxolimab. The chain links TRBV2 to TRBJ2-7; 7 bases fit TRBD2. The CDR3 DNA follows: TGTGCCAGCAGGGGGGGACTATCAGGGTCCTACGAGCAGTACTTC. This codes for CASRGGLSGSYEQYF.